This T cell receptor (beta chain) was retrieved from a study of lymphopenia after photon versus proton radiotherapy (dated by TCRdb to the late 2010s). Describing the broader study: Photon and proton radiation therapy were compared by the study for their immunological effects in patients with gastrointestinal tumors who developed high-grade lymphopenia. The 20 or so patients in the cohort had gastrointestinal tumors, were treated with either photon or proton therapy, and subsequently developed lymphopenia. The goal of the study was to characterize the differences between the two radiation modalities in how they affect the immune system. Findings and caveats that apply to the study as a whole: The authors looked at the survival association only in patients who died, and they framed better survival with proton therapy as a possibility rather than a demonstrated result. Among patients across the cohort who died, overall survival time showed an inverse correlation with a larger post-nadir drop in TCR diversity. Relative stability during treatment was observed in proton-treated patients, whereas loss of naive T cells and TCR diversity and gain of effector/memory populations were observed in photon-treated patients. After the lymphocyte count nadir, repertoires from photon-treated patients showed oligoclonal expansion, particularly of CD8+ Temra cells, and this expansion drove the decline in diversity.

Sequences SGDLS (CDR1) and YYNGEE (CDR2) are obtained from the germline V gene. The CDR3 holds 14 amino acids from the cysteine to the phenylalanine. Only the CDR3 region is kept as DNA, spanning 42 bases read in frame from base 1. The V and J ends are trimmed by 4 bases and 1 base, leaving 12 bases between them. A note on this clone: Its specific antigen is unknown. No much larger clone exists at a distance of one base, and base qualities are not known.

The library relied on the immunoSEQ multiplex PCR assay. T cell repertoires were profiled by deep sequencing of rearranged TCR beta loci, alongside multiparametric flow cytometry. This immuneACCESS table, as held by TCRdb, lists in-frame sequences with V and J called but not all clones. Of the missing ones, under half trace to an unresolved V gene in checked studies; the others have no known cause. Counted in this sample were fewer than 20,000 clones; approximately 92% of them appeared once. Jointly, the top ten make up around 1.5% of the sample. The sample consisted of peripheral blood, taken from a patient treated with photon-based radiotherapy. The chain uses TRBV9 and TRBJ2-7, with the D gene not confidently named. The TCR originated in a woman aged 40 to 49 with cholangiocarcinoma. The CDR3 amino acid sequence is: CASSPDGLSYEQYF. The DNA sequence follows: TGTGCCAGCAGCCCAGACGGTTTGTCCTACGAGCAGTACTTC.